The rows below give T cell receptor beta chains drawn from one sample of a study of Tregs in tolerant kidney transplant recipients. TCRdb keeps only in-frame clones here, not all; method: immunoSEQ multiplex PCR. This table has about 46,000 clones, roughly nine tenths appearing once. The sequencing input was Tregs from blood. The receptors were sampled from a human donor in good health. CDR3s include the opening cysteine and the closing phenylalanine or tryptophan. A D gene is named only where the DNA matches it firmly. For some rows the clone size is stated as once, few or many, or as a class when expanded; others skip it.

-,TRBV27,13,-,TRBJ2-5,TGTGCCAGCAGTTTGCAGGGTCAAGAGACCCAGTACTTC,CASSLQGQETQYF
-,TRBV5-1,13,TRBD1,TRBJ1-1,TGCGCCAGCAGCTCGACAGGGTGGGCTGAAGCTTTCTTT,CASSSTGWAEAFF
-,TRBV10-2,14,TRBD2,TRBJ2-1,TGCGCCAGCAGGGGTCTAGCGGGAGAGGGTGAGCAGTTCTTC,CASRGLAGEGEQFF
-,TRBV4-1,16,TRBD2,TRBJ2-7,TGCGCCAGCAGCCAAGATTGGGCGGGAGGGTCCTACGAGCAGTACTTC,CASSQDWAGGSYEQYF
-,TRBV11-3,17,TRBD2,TRBJ2-1,TGTGCCAGCAGCTTAGACGGGCGGGAGGCTCTTTCCAATGAGCAGTTCTTC,CASSLDGREALSNEQFF
few,TRBV6-1,14,TRBD1,TRBJ2-7,TGTGCCAGCAGTGGGTGGACAGGGGCCTACGAGCAGTACTTC,CASSGWTGAYEQYF
-,TRBV25-1,13,-,TRBJ1-1,TGTGCCAGCAGTGTCTACAAGAACACTGAAGCTTTCTTT,CASSVYKNTEAFF
-,TRBV7-3,16,TRBD2,TRBJ2-6,TGTGCCAGCAGCTCGCGGCGGGGGTCTGGGGCCAACGTCCTGACTTTC,CASSSRRGSGANVLTF
-,TRBV6-6,14,TRBD1,TRBJ1-1,TGTGCCAGCAGTCCCAGGGGGGCGAACACTGAAGCTTTCTTT,CASSPRGANTEAFF
-,TRBV7-9,15,-,TRBJ2-3,TGTGCCAGCAGCTTAAGGAGGTCAGACACAGATACGCAGTATTTT,CASSLRRSDTDTQYF
-,TRBV5-1,17,-,TRBJ2-6,TGCGCCAGCAGCCGCTACCTACAGGGCTCTGGGGCCAACGTCCTGACTTTC,CASSRYLQGSGANVLTF
-,TRBV20-1,11,-,TRBJ2-5,TGCAGTGCTAGAAAACAAGAGACCCAGTACTTC,CSARKQETQYF
-,TRBV7-2,16,TRBD1,TRBJ2-3,TGTGCCAGCAGCCACTACAGGGGGCTCGTCACAGATACGCAGTATTTT,CASSHYRGLVTDTQYF
-,TRBV4-1,17,TRBD2,TRBJ2-5,TGCGCCAGCAGCCAAGAGGGACTAGCGGTACCCCAAGAGACCCAGTACTTC,CASSQEGLAVPQETQYF
-,TRBV19,14,TRBD1,TRBJ1-2,TGTGCCAGTACCCCGACAGGGGCCATCTATGGCTACACCTTC,CASTPTGAIYGYTF
-,TRBV19,15,-,TRBJ2-2,TGTGCCAGTAGTTTCACAACAGGGAACACCGGGGAGCTGTTTTTT,CASSFTTGNTGELFF
once,TRBV11-3,13,-,TRBJ1-1,TGTGCCAGCAGCTTTCGGCAGGGCACTGAAGCTTTCTTT,CASSFRQGTEAFF
-,TRBV19,14,-,TRBJ1-2,TGTGCCAGTAGTACGGGACTCCGGGTCGTTGGCTACACCTTC,CASSTGLRVVGYTF
-,TRBV5-1,15,-,TRBJ1-5,TGCGCCAGCAGCGTAGGGGGATATAGCAATCAGCCCCAGCATTTT,CASSVGGYSNQPQHF
-,TRBV7-2,13,-,TRBJ1-1,TGTGCCAGCAGAAAACAGGTACTCCTTGAAGCTTTCTTT,CASRKQVLLEAFF
-,TRBV7-6,15,-,TRBJ1-6,TGTGCCAGCAGCCCCCGGACCCACAGGGATTCACCCCTCCACTTT,CASSPRTHRDSPLHF
-,TRBV7-6,14,TRBD1,TRBJ1-1,TGTGCCAGCAGCCCGGGACAGGAGAACACTGAAGCTTTCTTT,CASSPGQENTEAFF
-,TRBV11-3,13,-,TRBJ2-1,TGTGCCAGCAGGGACAGTACCTACAATGAGCAGTTCTTC,CASRDSTYNEQFF
-,TRBV6-5,14,-,TRBJ1-1,TGTGCCAGCAGTTACCACGGGCGTGACACTGAAGCTTTCTTT,CASSYHGRDTEAFF
-,TRBV7-6,18,TRBD2,TRBJ2-3,TGTGCCAGCAGCTTAGCCCCGGGGGGTAGCGGGAACACAGATACGCAGTATTTT,CASSLAPGGSGNTDTQYF
-,TRBV18,16,TRBD2,TRBJ2-5,TGTGCCAGCTCACCGGGACTAGCGGGGGGACAAGAGACCCAGTACTTC,CASSPGLAGGQETQYF
-,TRBV30,13,TRBD2,TRBJ2-5,TGTGCCTGGAGTGCTGGCGGGAGTGAGACCCAGTACTTC,CAWSAGGSETQYF
once,TRBV5-6,15,TRBD1,TRBJ1-5,TGTGCCAGCAGCTTGCGCCGACAGGGCTATCAGCCCCAGCATTTT,CASSLRRQGYQPQHF
-,TRBV6-5,13,-,TRBJ1-3,TGTGCCAGCAGCTGGGGAGGTGGAAACACCATATATTTT,CASSWGGGNTIYF
once,TRBV6-1,13,TRBD1,TRBJ1-1,TGTGCCAGCGGGGGACAGATGAACACTGAAGCTTTCTTT,CASGGQMNTEAFF
-,TRBV6-5,12,-,TRBJ2-7,TGTGCCAGCAGAACCGGTCTTTACGAGCAGTACTTC,CASRTGLYEQYF
-,TRBV5-1,13,-,TRBJ1-4,TGCGCCAGCAGCTTGGAAATGGGCGAAAAACTGTTTTTT,CASSLEMGEKLFF
-,TRBV7-7,13,-,TRBJ2-2,TGTGCTAGCAGCTTACTGAGCACCGGGGAGCTGTTTTTT,CASSLLSTGELFF
-,TRBV7-9,13,-,TRBJ1-3,TGTGCCAGCAGCTTAGGGCTGGGAAACACCATATATTTT,CASSLGLGNTIYF
-,TRBV5-1,14,TRBD1,TRBJ1-2,TGCGCCAGCAGCTTGAAGGGACAGGAAGATGGCTACACCTTC,CASSLKGQEDGYTF
-,TRBV6-1,15,-,TRBJ1-3,TGTGCCAGCAGCCTCGACGGACCCTCTGGAAACACCATATATTTT,CASSLDGPSGNTIYF
-,TRBV12-1,19,-,TRBJ1-1,TGTGCCAGCAGCTTTTACCCTCGTATCGTGGGCACCATGAACACTGAAGCTTTCTTT,CASSFYPRIVGTMNTEAFF
-,TRBV5-6,14,-,TRBJ2-4,TGTGCCAGCAGCCCAAGGCCTCAACCCCCCATTCAGTACTTC,CASSPRPQPPIQYF
-,TRBV5-1,18,-,TRBJ2-5,TGCGCCAGCAAGGACGCGGGTGGGGTAACAGGGTTTGGAGAGACCCAGTACTTC,CASKDAGGVTGFGETQYF
once,TRBV19,15,TRBD1,TRBJ1-4,TGTGCCAGTTCAACGACAGGGGGAACTAATGAAAAACTGTTTTTT,CASSTTGGTNEKLFF
-,TRBV2,14,TRBD2,TRBJ2-2,TGTGCCAGCAGCGAGAGCGGGGCAACCGGGGAGCTGTTTTTT,CASSESGATGELFF
-,TRBV9,12,-,TRBJ2-3,TGTGCCAGCAGCCCTCCCACAGATACGCAGTATTTT,CASSPPTDTQYF
-,TRBV5-1,13,-,TRBJ1-1,TGCGCCAGCAGCTTGTCACACAGGGAAGAAGCTTTCTTT,CASSLSHREEAFF
-,TRBV5-1,13,-,TRBJ1-4,TGCGCCAGCAGCTCGACCATGAGTGAAAAACTGTTTTTT,CASSSTMSEKLFF
-,TRBV19,13,-,TRBJ1-1,TGTGCCAGTAGTATTAGGTCGGAGGCTGAAGCTTTCTTT,CASSIRSEAEAFF
-,TRBV9,15,-,TRBJ2-7,TGTGCCAGCAGCGGACAAGGGGAGGGGGCGGCCGAGCAGTACTTC,CASSGQGEGAAEQYF
-,TRBV18,16,-,TRBJ1-3,TGTGCCAGCTCACCACTGGGACCCAAGGGAGGAAACACCATATATTTT,CASSPLGPKGGNTIYF
-,TRBV19,15,-,TRBJ1-2,TGTGCCAGTAGTATAGGAGGACAGAGTAACTATGGCTACACCTTC,CASSIGGQSNYGYTF